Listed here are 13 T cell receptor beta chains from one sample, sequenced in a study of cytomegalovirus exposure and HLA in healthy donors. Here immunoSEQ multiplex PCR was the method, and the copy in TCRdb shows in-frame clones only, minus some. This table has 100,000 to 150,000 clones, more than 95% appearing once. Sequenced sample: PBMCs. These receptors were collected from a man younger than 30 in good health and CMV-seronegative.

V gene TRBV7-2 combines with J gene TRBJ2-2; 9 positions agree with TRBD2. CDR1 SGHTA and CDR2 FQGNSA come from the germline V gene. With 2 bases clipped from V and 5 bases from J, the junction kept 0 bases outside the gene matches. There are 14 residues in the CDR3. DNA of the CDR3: TGTGCCAGCAGCTTAAGCGGGAGGACCGGGGAGCTGTTTTTT. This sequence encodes CASSLSGRTGELFF. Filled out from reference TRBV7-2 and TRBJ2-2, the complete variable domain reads GAGVSQSPSNKVTEKGKDVELRCDPISGHTALYWYRQSLGQGLEFLIYFQGNSAPDKSGLPSDRFSAERTGGSVSTLTIQRTQQEDSAVYLCASSLSGRTGELFFGEGSRLTVL.

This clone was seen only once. DNA for the CDR3: TGCAGCGTTGAAGTGACAGGGAACACTGAAGCTTTCTTT. It translates to CSVEVTGNTEAFF. The J gene is TRBJ1-1, the V gene TRBV29-1; D is possibly TRBD1 (6 bases). The CDR3 loop spans 13 amino acids. V lost 1 base, J lost 1 base, and 7 bases lay in between. Looked up from germline, CDR1 is SQVTM and CDR2 is ANQGSEA.

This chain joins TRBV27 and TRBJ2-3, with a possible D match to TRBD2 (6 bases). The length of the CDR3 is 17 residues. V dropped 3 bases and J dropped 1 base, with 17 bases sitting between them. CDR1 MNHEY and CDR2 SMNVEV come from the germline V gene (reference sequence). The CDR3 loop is CASSFWGVGPGTDTQYF. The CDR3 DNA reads TGTGCCAGCAGTTTCTGGGGGGTAGGGCCTGGCACAGATACGCAGTATTTT.

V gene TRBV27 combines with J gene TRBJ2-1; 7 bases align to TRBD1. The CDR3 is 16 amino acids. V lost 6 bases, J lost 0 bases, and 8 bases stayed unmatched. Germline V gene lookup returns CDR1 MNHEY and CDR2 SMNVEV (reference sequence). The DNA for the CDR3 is TGTGCCAGCAGCCCAGGGGGAACAAGCTCCTACAATGAGCAGTTCTTC. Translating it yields CASSPGGTSSYNEQFF.

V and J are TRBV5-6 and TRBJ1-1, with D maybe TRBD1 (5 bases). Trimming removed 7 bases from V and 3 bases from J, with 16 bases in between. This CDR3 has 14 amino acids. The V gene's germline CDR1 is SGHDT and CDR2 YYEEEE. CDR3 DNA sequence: TGTGCCAGCGGTGGGAAAGGGGCCTACACTGAAGCTTTCTTT. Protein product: CASGGKGAYTEAFF.

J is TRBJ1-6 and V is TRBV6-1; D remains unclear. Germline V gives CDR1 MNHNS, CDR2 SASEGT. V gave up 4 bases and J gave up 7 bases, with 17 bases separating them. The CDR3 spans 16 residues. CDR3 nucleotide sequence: TGTGCCAGCAGTGCCATTTCTCAAAGCGGGAATTCACCCCTCCACTTT. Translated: CASSAISQSGNSPLHF.

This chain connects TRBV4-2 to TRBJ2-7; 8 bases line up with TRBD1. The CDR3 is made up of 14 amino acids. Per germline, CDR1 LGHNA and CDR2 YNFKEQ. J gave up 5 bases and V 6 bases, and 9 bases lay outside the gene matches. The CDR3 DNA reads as TGTGCCAGCAGGCAGGGGACAGGCATCGACGAGCAGTACTTC. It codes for CASRQGTGIDEQYF.

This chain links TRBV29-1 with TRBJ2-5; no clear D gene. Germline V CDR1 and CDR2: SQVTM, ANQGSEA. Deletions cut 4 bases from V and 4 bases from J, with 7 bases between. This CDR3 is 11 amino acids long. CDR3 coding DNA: TGCAGCGTTGGAACAAGAGAGACCCAGTACTTC. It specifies CSVGTRETQYF.

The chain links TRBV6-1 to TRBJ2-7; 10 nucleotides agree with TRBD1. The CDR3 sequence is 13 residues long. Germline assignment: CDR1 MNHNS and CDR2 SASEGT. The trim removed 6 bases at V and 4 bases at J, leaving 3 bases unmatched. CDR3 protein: CASRTGGGYEQYF. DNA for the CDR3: TGTGCCAGCAGGACAGGGGGCGGATACGAGCAGTACTTC.

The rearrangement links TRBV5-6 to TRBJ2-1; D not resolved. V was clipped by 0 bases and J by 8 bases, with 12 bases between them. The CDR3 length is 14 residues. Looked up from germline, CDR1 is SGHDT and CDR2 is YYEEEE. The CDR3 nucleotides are TGTGCCAGCAGCTTGGACGCCCGTCCAGATGAGCAGTTCTTC. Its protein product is CASSLDARPDEQFF.

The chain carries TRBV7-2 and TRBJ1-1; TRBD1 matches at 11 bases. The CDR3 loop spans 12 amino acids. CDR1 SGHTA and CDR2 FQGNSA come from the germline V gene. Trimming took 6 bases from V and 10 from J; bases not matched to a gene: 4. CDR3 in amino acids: CASRWDRGTAFF. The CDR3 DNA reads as TGTGCCAGCAGATGGGACAGGGGGACAGCTTTCTTT.

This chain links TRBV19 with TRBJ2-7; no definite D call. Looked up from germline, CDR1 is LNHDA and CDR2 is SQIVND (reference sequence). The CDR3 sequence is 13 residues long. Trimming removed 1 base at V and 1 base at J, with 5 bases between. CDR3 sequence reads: CASSIGSSYEQYF. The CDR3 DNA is TGTGCCAGTAGTATAGGCAGTTCCTACGAGCAGTACTTC. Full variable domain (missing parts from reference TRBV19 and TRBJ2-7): DGGITQSPKYLFRKEGQNVTLSCEQNLNHDAMYWYRQDPGQGLRLIYYSQIVNDFQKGDIAEGYSVSREKKESFPLTVTSAQKNPTAFYLCASSIGSSYEQYFGPGTRLTVT.

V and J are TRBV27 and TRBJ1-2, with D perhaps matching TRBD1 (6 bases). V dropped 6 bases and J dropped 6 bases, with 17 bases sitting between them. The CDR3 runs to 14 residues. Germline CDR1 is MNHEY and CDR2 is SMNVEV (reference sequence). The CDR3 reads CASRGQGKNHGYTF. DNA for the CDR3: TGTGCCAGCAGGGGGCAGGGGAAGAACCATGGCTACACCTTC.